Only one count was recorded for the clone carrying this TCR beta chain. This entry belongs to a study of blood T cell repertoires in COVID-19. Generated by immunoSEQ multiplex PCR, the TCRdb table keeps only in-frame clones and is missing some. The sample consists of roughly 230,000 clones, about 90% of them appearing once. While infection was still active, Seattle patients were enrolled and then followed longitudinally. The CDR3 is made up of 13 amino acids. Trimming left V 1 base short and J 8 bases short, with 11 bases between. The germline V gene encodes CDR1 SEHNR and CDR2 FQNEAQ (reference sequence).

Sequenced input: peripheral blood. The chain employs TRBV7-9 and TRBJ1-2; D not resolved. This sequence originates from a man between 25 and 39 years old with COVID-19, enrolled during active disease. This CDR3 is CASSLVLLEGYTF. In DNA, the CDR3 is TGTGCCAGCAGCTTAGTTCTCCTTGAGGGCTACACCTTC.